These T cell receptor beta chains were read from a single sample in a study of blood T cell repertoires in COVID-19. Some clones are missing from TCRdb's copy, which holds only in-frame ones; the method was immunoSEQ multiplex PCR. The profile shows 150,000 to 200,000 clones, around nine tenths of them singletons. Sequenced sample: peripheral blood. The receptors were sampled from a man aged 35-49 years with acute or convalescent COVID-19. CDR3s include the opening cysteine and the closing phenylalanine or tryptophan. Each record gives: V gene, J gene, clone size, D gene, CDR3 DNA, CDR3 protein. The D gene is left open where the match is weak. A clone size is listed for some rows: how often the clone was seen (once, few, many), or a class if it is expanded.

TRBV5-1	TRBJ2-5	NA	NA	TGCGCCAGCAGCTTCGGACAGTACCAAGAGACCCAGTACTTC	CASSFGQYQETQYF
TRBV2	TRBJ1-5	NA	NA	TGTGCCAGCAGTGAAATAACAGCAGGTCAGCCCCAGCATTTT	CASSEITAGQPQHF
TRBV11-2	TRBJ2-7	NA	TRBD1	TGTGCCAGCAGCTTAGAGAGACAGGGTACCTACGAGCAGTACTTC	CASSLERQGTYEQYF
TRBV18	TRBJ2-7	NA	NA	TGTGCCAGCTCTCGAGGACAGCTTAGGGTTACCGATTCCGGTCCCTACGAGCAGTACTTC	CASSRGQLRVTDSGPYEQYF
TRBV28	TRBJ1-5	NA	TRBD1	TGTGCCAGCAGTCCTACCGGGACAGGTTATCAGCCCCAGCATTTT	CASSPTGTGYQPQHF
TRBV4-2	TRBJ2-3	NA	TRBD2	TGTGCCAGCAGCCCCCGGGGGGGCCAAACAGATACGCAGTATTTT	CASSPRGGQTDTQYF
TRBV29-1	TRBJ1-2	once	NA	TGCAGCGTTGAAGGGCAGTCTGGCTACACCTTC	CSVEGQSGYTF
TRBV5-1	TRBJ1-1	NA	TRBD1	TGCGCCAGCAGCTTGGGAACAGGGGACACTGAAGCTTTCTTT	CASSLGTGDTEAFF
TRBV5-4	TRBJ2-3	NA	NA	TGTGCCAGCAGTCTTACAGGGTCCCGGCCCTGGACGGGTACGCAGTATTTT	CASSLTGSRPWTGTQYF
TRBV27	TRBJ2-2	NA	TRBD2	TGTGCCAGCATGGGACTAGCGGGGCCCGGGGAGCTGTTTTTT	CASMGLAGPGELFF
TRBV9	TRBJ1-2	NA	NA	TGTGCCAGCAGCGTAGGTCCGGGGGAGACCTATGGCTACACCTTC	CASSVGPGETYGYTF
TRBV2	TRBJ2-5	NA	TRBD2	TGTGCCAGCAGCGATACTAGCGGGGGGGCCGGGGAGACCCAGTACTTC	CASSDTSGGAGETQYF
TRBV9	TRBJ2-2	NA	NA	TGTGCCAGCAGCCCTACTCCCGCGAACACCGGGGAGCTGTTTTTT	CASSPTPANTGELFF
TRBV9	TRBJ2-3	NA	NA	TGTGCCAGCAGCCAACCTCGGGACAAGGGCACAGATACGCAGTATTTT	CASSQPRDKGTDTQYF
TRBV5-1	TRBJ2-3	NA	TRBD2	TGCGCCAGCAGCTTGGTCCTAGCGGGGGACACAGATACGCAGTATTTT	CASSLVLAGDTDTQYF
TRBV2	TRBJ1-1	NA	NA	TGTGCCAGCAGGGGGGGAGGAACTGAAGCTTTCTTT	CASRGGGTEAFF
TRBV4-3	TRBJ2-6	NA	NA	TGCGCCAGCAGCCAAGATCCCGCTGGGGCCAACGTCCTGACTTTC	CASSQDPAGANVLTF
TRBV11-3	TRBJ2-5	NA	NA	TGTGCCAGCAGCTTAGGGGGGCGGCAAGAGACCCAGTACTTC	CASSLGGRQETQYF
TRBV7-9	TRBJ1-2	NA	NA	TGTGCCAGCAGCTTAGCCAGCCTAGGCTATGGCTACACCTTC	CASSLASLGYGYTF
TRBV13	TRBJ2-5	NA	TRBD1	TGTGCCAGCAGCTTTGGACAGGGGGCCCTTATCTTCCAAGAGACCCAGTACTTC	CASSFGQGALIFQETQYF
TRBV4-3	TRBJ1-6	NA	NA	TGCGCCAGCAGCCAGGCCAGGGGTGTTAATTCACCCCTCCACTTT	CASSQARGVNSPLHF
TRBV7-2	TRBJ2-1	NA	NA	TGTGCCAGCAGCTTACCAGGGGCCAATGAGCAGTTCTTC	CASSLPGANEQFF
TRBV4-3	TRBJ2-1	NA	NA	TGCGCCAGCAGCCAGACTCAGGGGAACAATGAGCAGTTCTTC	CASSQTQGNNEQFF
TRBV9	TRBJ2-7	NA	TRBD2	TGTGCCAGCAGCGTAGAAGGCGGGGGGGCGGTCGAGCAGTACTTC	CASSVEGGGAVEQYF
TRBV19	TRBJ1-2	NA	TRBD1	TGTGCCAGTAGTCCCGACAGGGCGCCCGCCAACTATGGCTACACCTTC	CASSPDRAPANYGYTF
TRBV19	TRBJ1-2	NA	NA	TGTGCCAGTAGTACGACAGAGAACTATGGCTACACCTTC	CASSTTENYGYTF
TRBV10-3	TRBJ2-3	NA	TRBD2	TGTGCCTCCCAGCGGGGGCCCGGGGATACGCAGTATTTT	CASQRGPGDTQYF
TRBV5-6	TRBJ2-3	NA	TRBD2	TGTGCCAGCAGCTTGGTTCTAGCGGACACAGATACGCAGTATTTT	CASSLVLADTDTQYF
TRBV28	TRBJ2-7	NA	TRBD1	TGTGCCAGCAGCCCCTGGAGACAGGGATCCTACGAGCAGTACTTC	CASSPWRQGSYEQYF
TRBV7-9	TRBJ2-1	NA	TRBD2	TGTGCCAGCTTCCCCCCCCACGGGGGGGCAAATGAGCAGTTCTTC	CASFPPHGGANEQFF
TRBV30	TRBJ2-7	NA	TRBD1	TGTGCCTGGACAAACCGGGGGACAGGGAGCGGCGAGCAGTACTTC	CAWTNRGTGSGEQYF
TRBV5-1	TRBJ1-6	few	NA	TGCGCCAGCAGCTTTGGAGGGGAAACGCCCCTCCACTTT	CASSFGGETPLHF
TRBV5-1	TRBJ2-7	NA	NA	TGCGCCAGCAGCTCGGGGACACGGAGCTACGAGCAGTACTTC	CASSSGTRSYEQYF
TRBV12-5	TRBJ2-3	NA	TRBD1	TGTGCTAGTTCCCGACAGGGCTGGGCAGATACGCAGTATTTT	CASSRQGWADTQYF
TRBV9	TRBJ1-1	NA	TRBD1	TGTGCCAGCAGCCCGTGGACAGGTATGAACACTGAAGCTTTCTTT	CASSPWTGMNTEAFF
TRBV15	TRBJ2-3	NA	TRBD2	TGTGCCACCAGCAGAGCGGAGCGGGGGGGCAGGGATACGCAGTATTTT	CATSRAERGGRDTQYF
TRBV10-3	TRBJ2-7	once	TRBD1	TGTGCCATCAGTGTTGACAGGGATAACGAGCAGTACTTC	CAISVDRDNEQYF
TRBV6-6	TRBJ2-1	once	NA	TGTGCCAGCGGGGGCAACCGCAATGAGCAGTTCTTC	CASGGNRNEQFF
TRBV6-7	TRBJ2-7	NA	NA	TGTGCCAGCAGTTACTCGAATGCCCTAGATGACGAGCAGTACTTC	CASSYSNALDDEQYF
TRBV4-3	TRBJ1-1	NA	NA	TGCGCCAGCAGCCCGGACATATCCAACACTGAAGCTTTCTTT	CASSPDISNTEAFF
TRBV5-5	TRBJ1-3	once	NA	TGTGCCAGCAGCCCCGAGGGAAACACCATATATTTT	CASSPEGNTIYF
TRBV4-1	TRBJ1-4	NA	NA	TGCGCCAGCAGCCAAGTGCTCGGGGAAAAACTGTTTTTT	CASSQVLGEKLFF
TRBV4-2	TRBJ1-4	NA	TRBD1	TGTGCCAGCAGCCAACCTACAGGGGCGGCTAATGAAAAACTGTTTTTT	CASSQPTGAANEKLFF
TRBV6-5	TRBJ1-6	NA	NA	TGTGCCAGCCCTGGTAAAGGAGCTAGTTCACCCCTCCACTTT	CASPGKGASSPLHF
TRBV6-1	TRBJ2-7	NA	NA	TGTGCCAGCAGTGAAGTGGCAGGGCCAGACGAGCAGTACTTC	CASSEVAGPDEQYF
TRBV9	TRBJ2-1	NA	TRBD2	TGTGCCAGCAGCGTAATTCAAGCGGGGGGGCCTGATGAGCAGTTCTTC	CASSVIQAGGPDEQFF
TRBV28	TRBJ2-1	NA	TRBD2	TGTGCCAGCAGTAGCCTGGGGACTAAAAACAATGAGCAGTTCTTC	CASSSLGTKNNEQFF
TRBV6-5	TRBJ1-6	NA	NA	TGTGCCAGCAGTTACACGCGGTATAATTCACCCCTCCACTTT	CASSYTRYNSPLHF
TRBV6-5	TRBJ2-6	NA	NA	TGTGCCACCCTACTTCAGGGAGGCAACGTCCTGACTTTC	CATLLQGGNVLTF
TRBV7-2	TRBJ2-1	NA	NA	TGTGCCAGCAGCTTAGCGAGGTTCACGGGGCAGTTCTTC	CASSLARFTGQFF
TRBV19	TRBJ2-7	NA	TRBD2	TGTGCCAGTAGTAAGGTAGGGACTAACTACGAGCAGTACTTC	CASSKVGTNYEQYF
TRBV19	TRBJ1-2	NA	NA	TGTGCCAGTAGTATACTCAGGGGCGTAGGAAGCTATGGCTACACCTTC	CASSILRGVGSYGYTF
TRBV5-6	TRBJ2-7	NA	NA	TGTGCCAGCAGCCTAGGACTACTCTACGAGCAGTACTTC	CASSLGLLYEQYF
TRBV29-1	TRBJ2-1	NA	TRBD1	TGCAGCGTTGAACCAGGGGGCAGCCTTTACAATGAGCAGTTCTTC	CSVEPGGSLYNEQFF